This passage covers 32 T cell receptor beta chains from one sample sequenced in a study of blood T cell repertoires in COVID-19. TCRdb keeps only in-frame clones here, not all; method: immunoSEQ multiplex PCR. The repertoire includes about 290,000 clones, 70% to 90% of them detected once, and over 3.5% sits in the top ten. The sequencing input was peripheral blood. The receptors here all came from a woman between 50 and 59 years old with active or convalescent COVID-19.

The rearrangement uses TRBV6-1 and TRBJ1-6; D unresolved. The CDR3 spans 13 residues. V was trimmed by 1 base and J by 12 bases, leaving 10 bases between them. Germline CDR1 MNHNS, CDR2 SASEGT. The CDR3 DNA sequence: TGTGCCAGCAGTGAAGGAGAGGGCTTACCCCTCCACTTT. Its protein is CASSEGEGLPLHF.

As DNA, the CDR3 is TGCGCCAGCAGCGATCCGGGACAGGGTAACACTGAAGCTTTCTTT. The encoded protein is CASSDPGQGNTEAFF. This sequence joins TRBV5-1 and TRBJ1-1; 9 nucleotides match TRBD1. CDR1 SGHRS and CDR2 YFSETQ come from the germline V gene. The CDR3 totals 15 residues. Trimming at V came to 4 bases and at J to 2 bases, leaving 6 bases not matched to a gene.

The chain combines TRBV7-9 with TRBJ1-1; D remains ambiguous. Trimming left V 3 bases short and J 7 bases short, with 6 bases between. The CDR3 totals 11 residues. Germline CDR1 reads SEHNR; CDR2 reads FQNEAQ (reference sequence). CDR3 coding DNA: TGTGCCAGCAGCTTTGAGGTTGAAGCTTTCTTT. Protein: CASSFEVEAFF.

This chain links TRBV7-2 with TRBJ2-7; 8 nucleotides line up with TRBD1. The CDR3 sequence is 14 residues long. V gave up 4 bases and J gave up 3 bases; unmatched junction bases: 5. Germline lookup yields CDR1 SGHTA and CDR2 FQGNSA. As DNA, the CDR3 is TGTGCCAGCAGCTCTCGGACAGGGAACTACGAGCAGTACTTC. Translated: CASSSRTGNYEQYF.

The V gene is TRBV3-1 (or the pseudogene TRBV3-2), the J gene TRBJ1-6; TRBD1 matches 7 bases. Trimming removed 1 base from V and 9 bases from J; junction bases left unmatched: 12. Germline values: CDR1 LGHDT, CDR2 YNNKEL (reference sequence). The CDR3 totals 17 residues. For the CDR3, the DNA is TGTGCCAGCAGCCAAGCCGCGGTACAGGGGAAAGGTTCACCCCTCCACTTT. Encoded protein: CASSQAAVQGKGSPLHF.

The V call is TRBV2, the J call TRBJ2-1, with 7 bases that match TRBD1. The CDR3 loop spans 13 amino acids. The germline V gene has CDR1 SNHLY and CDR2 FYNNEI. The V gene end was trimmed by 6 bases and the J gene end by 5 bases; junction bases not matched to a gene: 4. Here the CDR3 DNA reads TGTGCCAGCAGCCAACAGGGGAACAATGAGCAGTTCTTC. Translation: CASSQQGNNEQFF.

V gene TRBV7-8 combines with J gene TRBJ1-4; D not resolved. This CDR3 is built from 15 residues. V was pared by 8 bases and J by 4 bases, with 17 bases between. The germline CDR1 and CDR2 sequences are SGHVS and FQNEAQ. This chain's CDR3 is CASRRFGEINEKLFF. The CDR3 DNA is TGTGCCAGCCGAAGGTTCGGGGAAATTAATGAAAAACTGTTTTTT. The whole variable domain, remainder taken from reference TRBV7-8 and TRBJ1-4, is GAGVSQSPRYKVAKRGQDVALRCDPISGHVSLFWYQQALGQGPEFLTYFQNEAQLDKSGLPSDRFFAERPEGSVSTLKIQRTQQEDSAVYLCASRRFGEINEKLFFGSGTQLSVL.

The chain uses TRBV2 and TRBJ1-4; D remains ambiguous. The germline V and J ends were trimmed by 6 bases and 6 bases, with 17 bases remaining between them. This CDR3 comprises 15 residues. Germline CDR1 and CDR2: SNHLY and FYNNEI. CDR3 loop: CASRDYRGSDEKLFF. In DNA, the CDR3 is TGTGCCAGCAGGGATTACAGAGGGTCGGATGAAAAACTGTTTTTT.

This rearrangement joins TRBV14 to TRBJ1-5; D is ambiguous. The V end was cut by 3 bases, the J end by 6 bases, with 3 bases between. Germline V gene sequence: CDR1 SGHDN, CDR2 FVKESK. This CDR3 region has 11 residues. The CDR3 protein is CASSHGQPQHF. CDR3 sequence (DNA): TGTGCCAGCAGCCACGGTCAGCCCCAGCATTTT.

This chain connects TRBV7-9 to TRBJ1-1; the D is unclear. The CDR3 spans 14 residues. Germline CDR1 reads SEHNR; CDR2 reads FQNEAQ (reference sequence). Between the trimmed V and J ends, which lost 1 base and 2 bases, there was a span of 8 bases. CDR3: CASSLVLGNTEAFF. Written as DNA, the CDR3 is TGTGCCAGCAGCTTAGTGCTAGGAAACACTGAAGCTTTCTTT.

Points on this clone: Distinct nucleotide sequences in the sample also encode this CDR3. The genes are TRBV7-2 and TRBJ1-2, with TRBD1 as a possible D gene (6 bases). Trimming took off 6 bases at V and 2 bases at J, with 10 bases between the two ends. The CDR3 runs 13 residues. In germline, CDR1 is SGHTA, CDR2 FQGNSA. The CDR3 bases are TGTGCCAGCAGTCCGGACAGAAACTATGGCTACACCTTC. Translating gives CASSPDRNYGYTF. The variable domain in full, with the rest retrieved from reference TRBV7-2 and TRBJ1-2, is GAGVSQSPSNKVTEKGKDVELRCDPISGHTALYWYRQSLGQGLEFLIYFQGNSAPDKSGLPSDRFSAERTGGSVSTLTIQRTQQEDSAVYLCASSPDRNYGYTFGSGTRLTVV.

DNA of the CDR3: TGTGCCAGTCGGTCTGGGGGCGGGAATGAGCAGTTCTTC. Protein: CASRSGGGNEQFF. This sequence joins TRBV6-5 and TRBJ2-1, with a weak D call TRBD1 (6 bases). The CDR3 is 13 amino acids. Per the germline V gene, CDR1 is MNHEY and CDR2 is SVGAGI. V was trimmed by 9 bases and J by 7 bases, leaving 16 bases between them.

The chain links TRBV7-8 to TRBJ2-4; 8 nucleotides align to TRBD1. The CDR3 runs 20 residues. The junction had 18 bases not matched to a gene; V was cut back by 2 bases and J by 3 bases. Germline V CDR1 and CDR2: SGHVS, FQNEAQ. The CDR3 coding sequence is TGTGCCAGCAGCTTAATTTCCCGGGACAGGAGGGTGTCGGGCAAAAACATTCAGTACTTC. This encodes CASSLISRDRRVSGKNIQYF.

This chain uses TRBV12-1 with TRBJ2-7; no DNA check was done on the table's D call, TRBD2. TRBV12-1 is deemed a pseudogene. This CDR3 contains 14 residues. The CDR3 DNA follows: TGTGCCAGCAGCTTTAGAGCGGGAGCGATCGAGCAGTACTTC. Protein: CASSFRAGAIEQYF.

To note about this clone: Other nucleotide sequences from this sample produce the same CDR3. The chain is built from TRBV9 and TRBJ2-1, with a weak D call TRBD2 (6 bases). V gave up 0 bases and J gave up 4 bases, with 11 bases separating them. CDR1 SGDLS and CDR2 YYNGEE come from the germline V gene. The CDR3 covers 15 residues. The CDR3 region has the DNA TGTGCCAGCAGCGTAGGAGGAGGGCCTTACAATGAGCAGTTCTTC. Protein sequence: CASSVGGGPYNEQFF.

V usage is TRBV5-6 and J usage is TRBJ1-4; TRBD1 might be the D (5 bases). V lost 1 base, J lost 0 bases, and 7 bases lay in between. The V gene's germline CDR1 is SGHDT and CDR2 YYEEEE. This CDR3 comprises 15 residues. In DNA, the CDR3 is TGTGCCAGCAGCTTGCCGGGGGCAACTAATGAAAAACTGTTTTTT. It is translated as CASSLPGATNEKLFF.

V gene TRBV13 combines with J gene TRBJ2-2; weak D call: TRBD1 (6 bases). V lost 1 base to trimming and J lost 4 bases, with 7 bases between them. The CDR3 sequence is 14 residues long. CDR1 and CDR2 from the germline V gene are PRHDT and FYEKMQ (reference sequence). The CDR3 region has the DNA TGTGCCAGCAGCTTAGAAGGGGGCACCGGGGAGCTGTTTTTT. Protein product: CASSLEGGTGELFF.

The V and J genes are TRBV19 and TRBJ2-1; maybe TRBD2 (6 bases). The CDR3 totals 14 residues. V lost 0 bases and J lost 7, with 10 bases in between. Germline V gives CDR1 LNHDA, CDR2 SQIVND (reference sequence). The DNA for the CDR3 is TGTGCCAGTAGTATAGAGGGACTCCGGAATGAGCAGTTCTTC. It is translated as CASSIEGLRNEQFF.

This chain links TRBV18 with TRBJ2-7, with a possible D match to TRBD2 (5 bases). The CDR3 covers 14 residues. Between the trimmed V and J ends, which lost 5 bases and 3 bases, there was a span of 14 bases. CDR1 KGHSH and CDR2 LQKENI come from the germline V gene. As DNA, the CDR3 is TGTGCCAGCTCAGAGGGCTCCGAGTTCTACGAGCAGTACTTC. This gives the protein CASSEGSEFYEQYF.

The chain recombines TRBV6-5 with TRBJ1-6; D is ambiguous. The CDR3 sequence is 11 residues long. Germline loops: CDR1 MNHEY, CDR2 SVGAGI. Trimming removed 2 bases from V and 17 bases from J, with 10 bases in between. The CDR3 loop is CASSYAGSVHF. The CDR3 DNA reads as TGTGCCAGCAGTTACGCGGGCTCGGTCCACTTT.

Written as DNA, the CDR3 is TGCGCCAGCAGCCAACGTGCGGGACGCCCCATCATGAACACTGAAGCTTTCTTT. Protein sequence: CASSQRAGRPIMNTEAFF. V is TRBV4-1 and J is TRBJ1-1; D possibly corresponds to TRBD1 (5 bases). The CDR3 covers 18 residues. Deletions cut 2 bases from V and 0 bases from J, with 19 bases between. Germline V CDR1 and CDR2: MGHRA, YSYEKL.

V is TRBV18 and J is TRBJ2-7; TRBD2 matches 10 bases. J lost 4 bases, V lost 5 bases, and 11 bases had no gene match. Germline CDR1 KGHSH, CDR2 LQKENI. This CDR3 has 16 amino acids. The CDR3 region is CASSFRAGGPSYEQYF. CDR3 nucleotides: TGTGCCAGCTCATTTAGAGCGGGAGGGCCCTCGTACGAGCAGTACTTC. The full variable domain, its missing parts supplied by reference TRBV18 and TRBJ2-7, is NAGVMQNPRHLVRRRGQEARLRCSPMKGHSHVYWYRQLPEEGLKFMVYLQKENIIDESGMPKERFSAEFPKEGPSILRIQQVVRGDSAAYFCASSFRAGGPSYEQYFGPGTRLTVT.

This clone showed up just a few times. The V and J genes are TRBV5-6 and TRBJ1-3; no clear D gene. V lost 0 bases and J 0 bases, leaving 10 bases between the germline ends. CDR1 is SGHDT, CDR2 YYEEEE, per germline. This CDR3 comprises 16 residues. Here the CDR3 DNA reads TGTGCCAGCAGCTTGGGCGCAGCGGGCTCTGGAAACACCATATATTTT. This translates into CASSLGAAGSGNTIYF.

The chain links TRBV2 to TRBJ2-1; TRBD1 is a possible D gene (6 bases). V was shortened by 10 bases and J by 6 bases, with 22 bases between the two germline ends. In germline, CDR1 is SNHLY, CDR2 FYNNEI. The length of the CDR3 is 15 residues. The CDR3 region is CAIVLGGWVSNEQFF. The CDR3, as DNA: TGTGCCATCGTTCTAGGGGGTTGGGTAAGCAATGAGCAGTTCTTC. The full variable domain, with the rest looked up from reference TRBV2 and TRBJ2-1, is EPEVTQTPSHQVTQMGQEVILRCVPISNHLYFYWYRQILGQKVEFLVSFYNNEISEKSEIFDDQFSVERPDGSNFTLKIRSTKLEDSAMYFCAIVLGGWVSNEQFFGPGTRLTVL.

Worth noting for this clone: A read error may account for a junction end that differs from germline. The J gene is TRBJ1-2, the V gene TRBV9; 7 bases align to TRBD1. CDR1 and CDR2 (germline): SGDLS, YYNGEE. The CDR3 is 13 amino acids. The CDR3 spells CASSVGRRGQWYF. For the CDR3, the DNA is TGTGCCAGCAGCGTGGGGCGGCGGGGACAGTGGTACTTC.

This clone was counted a single time. The rearrangement links TRBV7-6 to TRBJ2-7, with 8 bases aligning to TRBD2. From germline, CDR1 is SGHVS and CDR2 FNYEAQ. This CDR3 contains 15 residues. Trimming took 1 base from V and 3 from J; bases not matched to a gene: 5. The CDR3 sequence is CASSLDGGRSYEQYF. CDR3 in DNA: TGTGCCAGCAGCTTAGACGGCGGGAGGAGCTACGAGCAGTACTTC.

In its sample, this clone was seen once. V and J are TRBV18 and TRBJ2-1; 14 bases match TRBD2. CDR1 is KGHSH and CDR2 is LQKENI in the germline V gene. This CDR3 comprises 16 residues. J lost 5 bases, V lost 6 bases, and 6 bases had no gene match. The CDR3 DNA follows: TGTGCCAGCTCGCCGGGACTAGCGGGAGTTAACAATGAGCAGTTCTTC. It encodes CASSPGLAGVNNEQFF.

The chain combines TRBV9 with TRBJ1-1; 8 nucleotides line up with TRBD1. Germline V lookup: CDR1 SGDLS, CDR2 YYNGEE. The V segment lost 8 bases and the J segment 9 bases; nucleotides outside the gene matches: 12. This CDR3 has 13 amino acids. CDR3: CASATGEYTQAFF. CDR3 sequence (DNA): TGTGCCAGTGCGACAGGGGAGTACACACAAGCTTTCTTT.

The chain uses TRBV4-1 and TRBJ2-5; 10 bases map to TRBD2. Germline CDR1 and CDR2: MGHRA and YSYEKL. Trimming at V came to 4 bases and at J to 5 bases, leaving 7 bases not matched to a gene. The CDR3 spans 15 residues. CDR3 protein: CASSRAGGPGETQYF. CDR3 nucleotides: TGCGCCAGCAGCCGAGCGGGAGGGCCAGGGGAGACCCAGTACTTC.

The CDR3 here is CASSAETGGTEQYF. CDR3 coding DNA: TGTGCCAGTAGTGCAGAGACAGGGGGTACCGAGCAGTACTTC. The chain recombines TRBV19 with TRBJ2-7; 9 bases match TRBD1. The CDR3 consists of 14 residues. V gave up 5 bases and J gave up 6 bases; unmatched junction bases: 8. Germline V gene sequence: CDR1 LNHDA, CDR2 SQIVND (reference sequence).

The CDR3 coding sequence is TGTGCCAGTAGTATAGAACGTGGGGGGGGTCTCGAGCAGTACTTC. Its translation is CASSIERGGGLEQYF. The rearrangement joins TRBV19 to TRBJ2-7; 7 nucleotides line up with TRBD2. Trimming took 0 bases from V and 6 from J; bases not matched to a gene: 8. CDR3 length equals 15 residues. The germline V gene encodes CDR1 LNHDA and CDR2 SQIVND (reference sequence).

The chain links TRBV5-1 to TRBJ2-1, with a weak D call TRBD1 (6 bases). V lost 4 bases and J lost 7, with 15 bases in between. This CDR3 comprises 14 residues. Germline loops: CDR1 SGHRS, CDR2 YFSETQ. The CDR3: CASSVNTRGNEQFF. The CDR3 nucleotides read TGCGCCAGCAGCGTAAACACTAGGGGGAATGAGCAGTTCTTC.